This T cell receptor beta chain was recovered during a study of blood T cell repertoires in COVID-19. This CDR3 comprises 19 residues. Germline CDR1 and CDR2: MDHEN and SYDVKM. After removal of 6 bases from V and 2 bases from J, the junction contained 17 bases not matched to a gene. This clone has only one observation. In the original processing: Reference gene primer amplification gave nucleated cell count estimates. Some clones are missing from TCRdb's copy, which holds only in-frame ones; the method was immunoSEQ multiplex PCR. That table is the source of V, J and clone size, and D and trimming were worked out from the DNA. The sample contains about 310,000 clones, around nine tenths of which appear only once.

The chain carries TRBV28 and TRBJ1-5, with TRBD1 matching 9 bases. This clonotype originated in a woman in her thirties or forties who had recovered from COVID-19. The sample consisted of PBMCs or T cells enriched from blood (not recorded which). The chain's CDR3 is CASSQIPGQGYFGNQPQHF. For the CDR3, the DNA is TGTGCCAGCAGCCAAATACCGGGACAGGGATATTTCGGCAATCAGCCCCAGCATTTT. The full variable domain, rest sourced from reference TRBV28 and TRBJ1-5, is DVKVTQSSRYLVKRTGEKVFLECVQDMDHENMFWYRQDPGLGLRLIYFSYDVKMKEKGDIPEGYSVSREKKERFSLILESASTNQTSMYLCASSQIPGQGYFGNQPQHFGDGTRLSIL.